This record looks at one TCR beta chain sequence and its context. Profiled with immunoSEQ multiplex PCR; TCRdb holds only in-frame clones, not every one. Of about 65,000 clones in the sample, 90% were seen once. These data come from a study of control samples from healthy donors and cancer patients. Trimming cost V 4 bases and J 2 bases; bases outside gene matches: 17. Germline lookup yields CDR1 KGHDR and CDR2 SFDVKD. The CDR3 runs to 20 residues. Sequenced: PBMCs. This sequence was found in a woman aged 45 to 65 with colorectal cancer. The chain recombines TRBV24-1 with TRBJ2-1; 9 nucleotides match TRBD1. DNA of the CDR3: TGTGCCACCAGTGAGACACAGGGGGCGCGCAGCGGGATCACCTACAATGAGCAGTTCTTC. It encodes CATSETQGARSGITYNEQFF.